What follows is one T cell receptor beta chain and its context. What it recognizes is unknown. Primers included in the PCR were 60 Vbeta and 13 Jbeta primers. Data came from immunoSEQ multiplex PCR; TCRdb stores just in-frame clones and leaves some out. The sample shows 150,000 to 200,000 clones, 87% of them seen only once. The data were obtained in a study of cytomegalovirus exposure and HLA in healthy donors. The germline CDR1 and CDR2 sequences are SGHTA and FQGTGA. V lost 5 bases, J lost 11 bases, and 15 bases lay in between. The CDR3 length is 12 residues. The study's findings and limits: Later examination showed HLA-associated TCR beta chains had greater clonal expansion than equally common others.

The source material was PBMCs. The V gene is TRBV7-3, the J gene TRBJ1-1; a weak D match, TRBD1 (6 bases). This sequence originates from a girl under two years old in good health and CMV-seronegative. The CDR3 loop reads CASSPQGIEAFF. CDR3 sequence (DNA): TGTGCCAGCAGCCCCCAGGGGATAGAGGCTTTCTTT.